The entry below describes one T cell receptor beta chain. The antigen remains undetermined. Primers: 60 Vbeta forward and 13 Jbeta reverse. In the authors' workflow: Later analysis identified roughly 82 million unique TCR beta chains, approximately 11 million shared. Profiled with immunoSEQ multiplex PCR; TCRdb holds only in-frame clones, not every one. The DNA gave D and trimming, while V, J and clone size come from that table. This sample has roughly 140,000 clones, with over 75% found just once. The CDR3 extends over 16 amino acids. The germline gives CDR1 SGHAT, CDR2 FQNNGV. The germline V and J ends were trimmed by 2 bases and 7 bases, with 20 bases remaining between them. The data are from a study of cytomegalovirus exposure and HLA in healthy donors. The overall study: A prior analysis found 117 million unique TCR beta sequences from 150 million to 200 million T cells.

General study results and limits: A later analysis linked a missense variant in DCLRE1C to the trimming of TCR beta V and J genes.

The rearrangement uses TRBV11-2 and TRBJ1-2; tentatively, D is TRBD1 (6 bases). This clonotype was obtained from a man aged 25 to 40 in good health and CMV-seropositive. Sequencing was performed on PBMCs. As DNA, the CDR3 is TGTGCCAGCAGCTTAAACACCCAGGGGAAGGGTCTTGGCTACACCTTC. Its translation: CASSLNTQGKGLGYTF.